These 30 T cell receptor beta chains were all obtained from the same sample, sequenced in a study of blood T cell repertoires in COVID-19. Sequenced by immunoSEQ multiplex PCR; TCRdb stores in-frame clones only, minus some. The sample comprises tens of thousands of clones, over 80% of which are singletons, and 3% to 3.5% rests with the top ten. Sequenced input: peripheral blood. The source of these receptors is a man in his fifties with acute or convalescent COVID-19.

This chain joins TRBV7-9 and TRBJ1-2; D possibly corresponds to TRBD1 (5 bases). The V end lost 6 bases, the J end lost 3 bases, and 11 bases lay between the germline ends. Germline V gene data show CDR1 as SEHNR and CDR2 as FQNEAQ (reference sequence). The CDR3 is 13 amino acids. The CDR3 region has the DNA TGTGCCAGCAGGTCCGACAGTGACTATGGCTACACCTTC. The encoded protein is CASRSDSDYGYTF.

The CDR3 region is CASRTGLAGTGELFF. CDR3 nucleotides: TGTGCCAGCAGGACCGGACTAGCGGGAACCGGGGAGCTGTTTTTT. This chain uses TRBV28 with TRBJ2-2; 12 positions agree with TRBD2. The CDR3 has 15 amino acids. Unmatched junction bases numbered 4, after V lost 6 bases and J lost 5 bases. Germline V gene lookup returns CDR1 MDHEN and CDR2 SYDVKM. Full variable domain (remainder filled in from reference TRBV28 and TRBJ2-2): DVKVTQSSRYLVKRTGEKVFLECVQDMDHENMFWYRQDPGLGLRLIYFSYDVKMKEKGDIPEGYSVSREKKERFSLILESASTNQTSMYLCASRTGLAGTGELFFGEGSRLTVL.

V usage is TRBV5-8 and J usage is TRBJ1-1; unclear D gene. V lost 0 bases to trimming and J lost 2 bases, with 11 bases between them. The CDR3 is 15 residues long. Germline-derived CDR1 and CDR2 are SGHTS and YDEGEE. CDR3 bases: TGTGCCAGCAGCTTGGCCTGGCACACCAACACTGAAGCTTTCTTT. Protein product: CASSLAWHTNTEAFF.

J is TRBJ2-1 and V is TRBV18; tentatively, D is TRBD2 (5 bases). V shed 3 bases and J shed 3 bases, with 9 bases lying between them. The germline CDR1 and CDR2 sequences are KGHSH and LQKENI. This CDR3 has 14 amino acids. The CDR3 DNA follows: TGTGCCAGCTCACCGGTCGGGGACTACAATGAGCAGTTCTTC. It specifies CASSPVGDYNEQFF.

This clone was counted a single time. V usage is TRBV29-1 and J usage is TRBJ1-2; TRBD1 might be the D (6 bases). The V gene lost 7 bases and the J gene lost 2 bases, with 14 bases spanning the gap. The CDR3 loop spans 13 amino acids. Germline loops: CDR1 SQVTM, CDR2 ANQGSEA. Written as DNA, the CDR3 is TGCAGCGGACTAACAGGGATGAACTATGGCTACACCTTC. Its translation is CSGLTGMNYGYTF.

The CDR3 DNA sequence: TGTGCCAGCAGCTCTACAGGGCAGGAGACCCAGTACTTC. Its translation is CASSSTGQETQYF. The chain has TRBV11-2 and TRBJ2-5, with a tentative D call TRBD1 (6 bases). This CDR3 spans 13 amino acids. V gave up 4 bases and J gave up 5 bases, with 11 bases separating them. CDR1 SGHAT and CDR2 FQNNGV come from the germline V gene.

This rearrangement joins TRBV18 to TRBJ2-7, with TRBD1 identical over 7 bases. The germline gives CDR1 KGHSH, CDR2 LQKENI. V was clipped by 2 bases and J by 7 bases; unmatched bases: 8. CDR3 length: 14 amino acids. The CDR3 here is CASSPGTDWQEQYF. CDR3 coding DNA: TGTGCCAGCTCACCAGGGACAGACTGGCAAGAGCAGTACTTC.

The chain couples TRBV5-4 to TRBJ2-3; D possibly corresponds to TRBD1 (5 bases). V lost 0 bases and J lost 3, with 17 bases in between. The CDR3 is 17 amino acids. Looked up from germline, CDR1 is SGHNT and CDR2 is YYREEE (reference sequence). The CDR3 protein is CASSLAGRPPGTDTQYF. As DNA, the CDR3 is TGTGCCAGCAGCTTGGCTGGTAGACCGCCAGGGACAGATACGCAGTATTTT.

The V gene is TRBV10-1, the J gene TRBJ2-2; 11 bases match TRBD1. Germline V lookup: CDR1 WNHNN, CDR2 SYGVQD (reference sequence). V shed 4 bases, J shed 5 bases, and the junction held 6 bases outside the gene matches. This CDR3 spans 16 amino acids. The DNA for the CDR3 is TGCGCCAGCAGTGTGGGTGGACAGGGGGCGACCGGGGAGCTGTTTTTT. Residues: CASSVGGQGATGELFF.

The CDR3 reads CASSDRGTEAFF. CDR3 nucleotides: TGTGCCAGCAGTGACAGGGGCACTGAAGCTTTCTTT. The chain is built from TRBV25-1 and TRBJ1-1; D may be TRBD1 (6 bases). V was clipped by 3 bases and J by 4 bases, with 6 bases between them. Germline V gene data show CDR1 as MGHDK and CDR2 as SYGVNS. This CDR3 has 12 residues.

The chain recombines TRBV7-9 with TRBJ2-1; TRBD1 aligns across 7 bases. This CDR3 contains 15 residues. Germline V CDR1 and CDR2: SEHNR, FQNEAQ (reference sequence). With V trimmed by 5 bases and J by 5 bases, 9 bases remained unmatched. CDR3 sequence: CASSRRQGTDNEQFF. CDR3 DNA sequence: TGTGCCAGCAGCCGACGACAGGGAACCGACAATGAGCAGTTCTTC. Complete variable domain (other parts from reference TRBV7-9 and TRBJ2-1): DTGVSQNPRHKITKRGQNVTFRCDPISEHNRLYWYRQTLGQGPEFLTYFQNEAQLEKSRLLSDRFSAERPKGSFSTLEIQRTEQGDSAMYLCASSRRQGTDNEQFFGPGTRLTVL.

The chain links TRBV19 to TRBJ1-2; 7 nucleotides agree with TRBD1. This CDR3 comprises 13 residues. The V segment lost 4 bases and the J segment 4 bases; nucleotides outside the gene matches: 3. The germline CDR1 and CDR2 sequences are LNHDA and SQIVND (reference sequence). The CDR3 sequence: CASSRQGSYGYTF. CDR3 DNA sequence: TGTGCCAGTAGTAGACAGGGTAGCTATGGCTACACCTTC.

This clone has a single count. The chain is built from TRBV28 and TRBJ1-4, with a tentative D call TRBD1 (6 bases). The CDR3 is 12 amino acids. V was trimmed by 8 bases and J by 7 bases, leaving 11 bases between them. Germline V lookup: CDR1 MDHEN, CDR2 SYDVKM. The CDR3 region has the DNA TGTGCCAGCCAGGGGTTAGGTGAAAAACTGTTTTTT. Translating it yields CASQGLGEKLFF.

This chain links TRBV6-4 with TRBJ2-1, with 11 nucleotides matching TRBD1. V was pared by 5 bases and J by 6 bases, with 9 bases of the junction left unmatched. Germline V gene sequence: CDR1 MRHNA, CDR2 SNTAGT. This CDR3 spans 16 amino acids. CDR3 region: CASSPRGTGGRNEQFF. CDR3 DNA: TGTGCCAGCAGTCCTCGGGGGACAGGGGGACGCAATGAGCAGTTCTTC.

The chain links TRBV4-3 to TRBJ2-1; D perhaps matches TRBD1 (6 bases). Germline V lookup: CDR1 LGHNA, CDR2 YSLEER. The germline V and J ends were trimmed by 1 base and 3 bases, with 13 bases remaining between them. This CDR3 comprises 16 residues. CDR3 coding DNA: TGCGCCAGCAGCCAAGGTTTACAGGGTCGCTACAATGAGCAGTTCTTC. Residues: CASSQGLQGRYNEQFF.

V is TRBV7-3 and J is TRBJ2-7; TRBD2 aligns across 7 bases. Germline assignment: CDR1 SGHTA and CDR2 FQGTGA. The V segment lost 1 base and the J segment 3 bases; nucleotides outside the gene matches: 9. CDR3 length: 16 residues. The CDR3 loop reads CASSLNGGDFIYEQYF. CDR3 coding DNA: TGTGCCAGCAGCTTAAATGGGGGGGACTTCATCTACGAGCAGTACTTC.

V is TRBV6-2 or TRBV6-3 and J is TRBJ1-3; possible D gene TRBD1, 6 bases. The CDR3 is 15 residues long. V was clipped by 5 bases and J by 3 bases, with 14 bases between them. Germline loops: CDR1 MNHEY, CDR2 SVGEGT. In DNA, the CDR3 is TGTGCCAGCAGTCGACACGGACAGATTGGAAACACCATATATTTT. Its protein is CASSRHGQIGNTIYF.

V and J are TRBV7-9 and TRBJ1-2; TRBD1 matches at 9 bases. This CDR3 region has 14 residues. The junction had 4 bases not matched to a gene; V was cut back by 0 bases and J by 8 bases. The germline CDR1 and CDR2 sequences are SEHNR and FQNEAQ (reference sequence). The CDR3 spells CASSLADRGGGYTF. The DNA for the CDR3 is TGTGCCAGCAGCTTAGCGGACAGGGGTGGAGGCTACACCTTC.

The rearrangement links TRBV3-1 (or the pseudogene TRBV3-2) to TRBJ1-2, with 7 positions matching TRBD1. The CDR3 contains 14 residues. Germline CDR1 LGHDT, CDR2 YNNKEL (reference sequence). V dropped 6 bases and J dropped 7; count of bases not matched to a gene: 11. The CDR3 loop reads CASSPGQSLGGYTF. The CDR3 DNA is TGTGCCAGCAGTCCGGGACAGTCACTAGGTGGCTACACCTTC.

V usage is TRBV6-5 and J usage is TRBJ1-1; tentatively, D is TRBD1 (5 bases). The V gene lost 5 bases and the J gene lost 1 base, with 8 bases spanning the gap. The CDR3 contains 13 residues. In germline, CDR1 is MNHEY, CDR2 SVGAGI. The CDR3 reads CASSHRTNTEAFF. CDR3 nucleotides: TGTGCCAGCAGTCACAGGACGAACACTGAAGCTTTCTTT.

V gene TRBV3-1 (or the pseudogene TRBV3-2) combines with J gene TRBJ2-7, with 9 positions matching TRBD1. J was trimmed by 4 bases and V by 2 bases; bases with no gene match: 6. Germline assignment: CDR1 LGHDT and CDR2 YNNKEL (reference sequence). The CDR3 is 15 amino acids. The DNA of the CDR3 is TGTGCCAGCAGCCAATCACAGGGGGCAGGGTACGAGCAGTACTTC. It yields the protein CASSQSQGAGYEQYF.

V is TRBV4-3 and J is TRBJ2-1; 8 bases are shared with TRBD2. V lost 0 bases to trimming and J lost 0 bases; unmatched junction nucleotides: 4. This CDR3 comprises 17 residues. CDR1 is LGHNA, CDR2 YSLEER, per germline. This CDR3 is CASSQDSGTSSYNEQFF. CDR3 DNA: TGCGCCAGCAGCCAAGATTCCGGGACTAGCTCCTACAATGAGCAGTTCTTC.

Points on this clone: Because the CDR3's place on the DNA is in doubt, the DNA is left out and the CDR3 is given as listed by TCRdb. The chain has TRBV6-5 and TRBJ1-4; the table names TRBD1, a call not compared with the DNA. Germline CDR1 MNHEY, CDR2 SVGAGI. The length of the CDR3 is 15 amino acids, counting both ends. The CDR3 reads CASILGGTGLEKLFF.

The V and J genes are TRBV28 and TRBJ1-1; TRBD1 might be the D (5 bases). CDR3 length: 12 amino acids. Germline CDR1 is MDHEN and CDR2 is SYDVKM. With 5 bases removed from V and 11 bases from J, the gap between germline ends came to 15 bases. In DNA form, the CDR3 reads TGTGCCAGCAGTGCCCAGGGCATCGGTGCTTTCTTT. Translating gives CASSAQGIGAFF.

The chain is built from TRBV7-3 and TRBJ2-7, with a possible D match to TRBD1 (6 bases). Germline V gene data show CDR1 as SGHTA and CDR2 as FQGTGA. Trimming cost V 3 bases and J 4 bases, with 13 bases left between them. The CDR3 spans 14 residues. The CDR3 region has the DNA TGTGCCAGCAGCTTGGGTTCCAGGGGATACGAGCAGTACTTC. This gives the protein CASSLGSRGYEQYF.

J is TRBJ2-2 and V is TRBV7-2; D not certain. CDR1 SGHTA and CDR2 FQGNSA come from the germline V gene. Trimming took 3 bases from V and 6 from J, leaving 17 bases between them. There are 16 residues in the CDR3. CDR3 amino acids: CASSLMVVPSAGELFF. In DNA form, the CDR3 reads TGTGCCAGCAGCTTGATGGTGGTCCCGTCGGCCGGGGAGCTGTTTTTT.

This clone showed up just a few times. V and J are TRBV28 and TRBJ2-3; D is unresolved. The CDR3 has 14 residues. V was shortened by 3 bases and J by 4 bases, with 11 bases between the two germline ends. The germline V gene has CDR1 MDHEN and CDR2 SYDVKM. The CDR3 spells CASSFPPLSDTQYF. The CDR3, as DNA: TGTGCCAGCAGTTTTCCCCCACTTTCAGATACGCAGTATTTT.

This clone was observed a few times. The chain joins TRBV27 to TRBJ1-2; TRBD1 might be the D (5 bases). V was clipped by 6 bases and J by 3 bases, with 11 bases between them. Per germline, CDR1 MNHEY and CDR2 SMNVEV (reference sequence). The CDR3 runs to 13 residues. CDR3 in DNA: TGTGCCAGCAGCAAGGGGCGAGACTATGGCTACACCTTC. Protein: CASSKGRDYGYTF.

The chain uses TRBV15 and TRBJ2-3; 7 bases agree with TRBD2. Trimming cost V 3 bases and J 6 bases; bases outside gene matches: 6. Germline loops: CDR1 LNHNV, CDR2 YYDKDF (reference sequence). The CDR3 contains 14 residues. The CDR3 sequence is CATSSRGGPDTQYF. DNA for the CDR3: TGTGCCACCAGCAGCCGCGGGGGACCCGATACGCAGTATTTT.

The chain is built from TRBV5-4 and TRBJ1-1; no clear D. V gave up 4 bases and J gave up 1 base, with 11 bases separating them. Per germline, CDR1 SGHNT and CDR2 YYREEE (reference sequence). The CDR3 sequence is 14 residues long. CDR3 DNA sequence: TGTGCCAGCAGCCAGACGGGTAAGAACACTGAAGCTTTCTTT. Its translation is CASSQTGKNTEAFF.